These 28 T cell receptor beta chains were all obtained from the same sample, sequenced in a study of blood T cell repertoires in COVID-19. Sequencing was performed with immunoSEQ multiplex PCR; in TCRdb, only in-frame clones are kept and a portion is missing. The sample contains around 70,000 clones, approximately 80% of which appear only once. Sequencing was performed on peripheral blood. The receptors originated from a woman of 80 years or more with active or convalescent COVID-19.

The chain recombines TRBV7-6 with TRBJ1-4, with 7 bases that match TRBD1. The germline CDR1 and CDR2 sequences are SGHVS and FNYEAQ. The CDR3 is 17 residues long. Germline trimming cut 5 bases from V and 5 bases from J; bases unmatched to any gene: 14. The CDR3, as DNA: TGTGCCAGCAGCCTCTTCGGGACGGAGACAGGGAATGAAAAACTGTTTTTT. It translates to CASSLFGTETGNEKLFF.

The gene calls are TRBV30 and TRBJ1-2; D unresolved. This CDR3 spans 14 amino acids. V was pared by 8 bases and J by 1 base, with 17 bases between. Germline V gene data show CDR1 as GTSNPN and CDR2 as SVGIG (reference sequence). CDR3 DNA sequence: TGTGCCCTCGGCCGGGGTTTAGGTAACTATGGCTACACCTTC. Its protein product is CALGRGLGNYGYTF.

CDR3 region: CASSLGGLAGDQHRNEQFF. Written as DNA, the CDR3 is TGTGCCAGCAGCTTAGGGGGGCTAGCGGGGGACCAGCACCGGAATGAGCAGTTCTTC. The chain combines TRBV11-2 with TRBJ2-1, with TRBD2 matching over 10 bases. The CDR3 contains 19 residues. Looked up from germline, CDR1 is SGHAT and CDR2 is FQNNGV. The V segment lost 1 base and the J segment 7 bases; nucleotides outside the gene matches: 16.

The chain is built from TRBV27 and TRBJ2-1, with TRBD2 matching over 9 bases. The CDR3 runs to 17 residues. CDR1 and CDR2 (germline): MNHEY, SMNVEV (reference sequence). V gave up 1 base and J gave up 0 bases; unmatched junction bases: 4. The CDR3 sequence: CASSLFISGSSYNEQFF. CDR3 sequence (DNA): TGTGCCAGCAGTTTATTCATTAGCGGGAGCTCCTACAATGAGCAGTTCTTC.

V gene TRBV4-1 combines with J gene TRBJ1-2, with D unresolved. The CDR3 has 14 amino acids. V lost 0 bases to trimming and J lost 3 bases, with 8 bases between them. The V gene's germline CDR1 is MGHRA and CDR2 YSYEKL. The CDR3 coding sequence is TGCGCCAGCAGCCAAGAGTCAGTCGACTATGGCTACACCTTC. It yields the protein CASSQESVDYGYTF.

The chain has TRBV27 and TRBJ2-5, with 13 bases identical to TRBD2. In germline, CDR1 is MNHEY, CDR2 SMNVEV (reference sequence). The CDR3 consists of 18 residues. With V trimmed by 3 bases and J by 1 base, 8 bases remained unmatched. CDR3 residues: CASSLTGTSGKFQETQYF. CDR3 sequence (DNA): TGTGCCAGCAGTTTGACCGGGACTAGCGGGAAGTTCCAAGAGACCCAGTACTTC.

V is TRBV2 and J is TRBJ2-5; a possible D gene is TRBD1 (6 bases). Germline CDR1 SNHLY, CDR2 FYNNEI. The germline V and J ends were trimmed by 2 bases and 2 bases, with 18 bases remaining between them. This CDR3 comprises 17 residues. This CDR3 reads CASSELARDIWQETQYF. The CDR3 nucleotides read TGTGCCAGCAGTGAATTGGCAAGGGACATTTGGCAAGAGACCCAGTACTTC.

This clone was counted a few times. The chain couples TRBV7-2 to TRBJ1-1, with a tentative D call TRBD1 (6 bases). V was shortened by 0 bases and J by 5 bases, with 10 bases between the two germline ends. CDR3 length equals 14 residues. The V gene's germline CDR1 is SGHTA and CDR2 FQGNSA. CDR3: CASSLASGQTEAFF. The CDR3 region has the DNA TGTGCCAGCAGCTTAGCGTCTGGACAGACTGAAGCTTTCTTT.

This sequence joins TRBV7-8 and TRBJ2-1; 7 bases map to TRBD2. The germline V gene has CDR1 SGHVS and CDR2 FQNEAQ. The CDR3 length is 16 residues. Losses at the gene ends were 5 bases for V and 3 bases for J; bases not matched to a gene: 10. The CDR3 DNA is TGTGCCAGCAGCCGAGGGACTATCCAGCTCTACAATGAGCAGTTCTTC. Encoded protein: CASSRGTIQLYNEQFF.

The chain joins TRBV6-1 to TRBJ1-1; TRBD1 matches at 8 bases. V shed 1 base and J 4 bases; nucleotides not matched to a gene: 5. CDR1 MNHNS and CDR2 SASEGT come from the germline V gene. The CDR3 is 15 residues long. In DNA, the CDR3 is TGTGCCAGCAGTGAAGAACAGGGGGTCAGCACTGAAGCTTTCTTT. Protein product: CASSEEQGVSTEAFF.

This clone appeared once. The rearrangement links TRBV10-3 to TRBJ2-3, with 9 bases matching TRBD2. Germline V gene sequence: CDR1 ENHRY, CDR2 SYGVKD. The CDR3 runs to 16 residues. The V and J ends lost 0 bases and 1 base, in that order; junction bases with no gene match: 2. The CDR3 loop reads CAISESPSGGTDTQYF. The CDR3 DNA sequence: TGTGCCATCAGTGAGTCTCCTAGCGGGGGCACAGATACGCAGTATTTT.

The gene calls are TRBV7-9 and TRBJ2-5, with 7 bases lining up with TRBD2. The V gene's germline CDR1 is SEHNR and CDR2 FQNEAQ (reference sequence). V was clipped by 5 bases and J by 1 base; unmatched bases: 1. The CDR3 spans 13 residues. For the CDR3, the DNA is TGTGCCAGCAGCGGCGGGGGCCAAGAGACCCAGTACTTC. It is translated as CASSGGGQETQYF.

This clone has only a few counts. The chain joins TRBV7-9 to TRBJ2-1; D unresolved. Germline assignment: CDR1 SEHNR and CDR2 FQNEAQ (reference sequence). V was shortened by 5 bases and J by 12 bases, with 17 bases between the two germline ends. The CDR3 extends over 13 amino acids. The CDR3 coding sequence is TGTGCCAGCAGCGCAGCAGGTGGATTTGGGCAGTTCTTC. It yields the protein CASSAAGGFGQFF.

The chain links TRBV5-1 to TRBJ1-1, with 9 bases matching TRBD1. This CDR3 is 15 amino acids long. CDR1 SGHRS and CDR2 YFSETQ come from the germline V gene. The trim removed 0 bases at V and 5 bases at J, leaving 5 bases unmatched. As DNA, the CDR3 is TGCGCCAGCAGCTTGGCCACAGGGGGCGGTACTGAAGCTTTCTTT. As protein: CASSLATGGGTEAFF.

The chain combines TRBV7-9 with TRBJ2-7, with TRBD2 matching 9 bases. Looked up from germline, CDR1 is SEHNR and CDR2 is FQNEAQ (reference sequence). V lost 5 bases, J lost 6 bases, and 5 bases stayed unmatched. This CDR3 is 13 amino acids long. The CDR3 nucleotides are TGTGCCAGCAGCGAGCGGGGGGTAAGCGAGCAGTACTTC. This translates into CASSERGVSEQYF. Using reference TRBV7-9 and TRBJ2-7 for the parts outside the CDR3, the full variable domain is DTGVSQNPRHKITKRGQNVTFRCDPISEHNRLYWYRQTLGQGPEFLTYFQNEAQLEKSRLLSDRFSAERPKGSFSTLEIQRTEQGDSAMYLCASSERGVSEQYFGPGTRLTVT.

The chain is built from TRBV12-5 and TRBJ2-1; 8 bases are a match to TRBD1. Per germline, CDR1 LGHNT and CDR2 FRNRAP. Trimming took 4 bases from V and 6 from J; bases not matched to a gene: 8. This CDR3 comprises 15 residues. CDR3: CASGSGQGHGNEQFF. CDR3 sequence (DNA): TGTGCTAGTGGTTCCGGACAGGGACACGGCAATGAGCAGTTCTTC.

This chain connects TRBV24-1 to TRBJ2-1; possibly TRBD1 for D (6 bases). From germline, CDR1 is KGHDR and CDR2 SFDVKD. The CDR3 sequence is 13 residues long. V lost 7 bases to trimming and J lost 4 bases, with 10 bases between them. The CDR3 DNA sequence: TGTGCCACCAGCAACACAGGGTACAATGAGCAGTTCTTC. Protein sequence: CATSNTGYNEQFF.

The chain has TRBV28 and TRBJ1-1; D is ambiguous. This CDR3 is 16 amino acids long. The V end was cut by 3 bases, the J end by 0 bases, with 14 bases between. The V gene's germline CDR1 is MDHEN and CDR2 SYDVKM. In DNA form, the CDR3 reads TGTGCCAGCAGTTTTGTATCAGTTGGTTTGAACACTGAAGCTTTCTTT. This codes for CASSFVSVGLNTEAFF.

The chain has TRBV6-5 and TRBJ2-4, with 8 bases lining up with TRBD1. Germline CDR1 and CDR2: MNHEY and SVGAGI. This CDR3 has 15 residues. J lost 6 bases, V lost 6 bases, and 10 bases had no gene match. The CDR3 nucleotides are TGTGCCAGCAGATACGGACAGGGTAGGGGAAACATTCAGTACTTC. It yields the protein CASRYGQGRGNIQYF.

The rearrangement links TRBV5-5 to TRBJ2-7, with 8 bases that match TRBD2. J gave up 2 bases and V 0 bases, and 4 bases lay outside the gene matches. Germline V gives CDR1 SGHKS, CDR2 YYEKEE (reference sequence). CDR3 size: 15 residues. The CDR3 protein is CASSLVTSGTYEQYF. The CDR3 DNA is TGTGCCAGCAGCTTGGTTACTAGCGGAACCTACGAGCAGTACTTC.

The chain is built from TRBV23-1 and TRBJ2-7, with 8 bases that match TRBD1. TRBV23-1 qualifies as an ORF whose function is uncertain. The CDR3 has 13 amino acids. Unmatched junction bases numbered 7, after V lost 9 bases and J lost 3 bases. CDR3 region: CARGGQAVYEQYF. The DNA for the CDR3 is TGCGCCAGGGGGGGACAGGCTGTCTACGAGCAGTACTTC.

The chain is built from TRBV7-2 and TRBJ2-2; D perhaps matches TRBD1 (6 bases). V lost 3 bases, J lost 6 bases, and 14 bases lay in between. The CDR3 loop spans 15 amino acids. The germline CDR1 and CDR2 sequences are SGHTA and FQGNSA. The CDR3 here is CASSFNRVFAGELFF. The CDR3 DNA follows: TGTGCCAGCAGCTTCAACAGGGTTTTCGCCGGGGAGCTGTTTTTT.

The chain couples TRBV30 to TRBJ2-2; 9 bases fit TRBD2. Germline values: CDR1 GTSNPN, CDR2 SVGIG (reference sequence). The V and J ends lost 2 bases and 0 bases, in that order; junction bases with no gene match: 4. The CDR3 has 16 amino acids. In nucleotides, the CDR3 is TGTGCCTGGAGTATCGGCGGGGGGGCGAACACCGGGGAGCTGTTTTTT. Protein product: CAWSIGGGANTGELFF.

V gene TRBV6-5 combines with J gene TRBJ1-1, with D possibly being TRBD1 (6 bases). Germline V lookup: CDR1 MNHEY, CDR2 SVGAGI. With 6 bases removed from V and 4 bases from J, the gap between germline ends came to 15 bases. The CDR3 sequence is 14 residues long. The CDR3 reads CASSRGGIATEAFF. CDR3 sequence (DNA): TGTGCCAGCAGCCGAGGGGGAATCGCCACTGAAGCTTTCTTT.

This clone appeared a single time. J is TRBJ2-3 and V is TRBV11-3; D is possibly TRBD1 (5 bases). Germline V gives CDR1 SGHNT, CDR2 YENEEA. Between the trimmed V and J ends, which lost 3 bases and 2 bases, there was a span of 12 bases. CDR3 length: 15 amino acids. CDR3 region: CASSFARQITDTQYF. The CDR3 DNA reads TGTGCCAGCAGCTTCGCCCGACAGATCACAGATACGCAGTATTTT.

V gene TRBV6-4 combines with J gene TRBJ2-6; D possibly corresponds to TRBD1 (6 bases). The length of the CDR3 is 16 residues. The germline V gene has CDR1 MRHNA and CDR2 SNTAGT. Trimming took 3 bases from V and 0 from J, leaving 9 bases between them. The DNA of the CDR3 is TGTGCCAGCAGTGATACAGGGACCTCTGGGGCCAACGTCCTGACTTTC. Translation: CASSDTGTSGANVLTF.

This sequence joins TRBV5-4 and TRBJ1-1, with 8 bases fitting TRBD1. The trim removed 4 bases at V and 3 bases at J, leaving 11 bases unmatched. The germline gives CDR1 SGHNT, CDR2 YYREEE (reference sequence). The length of the CDR3 is 16 residues. CDR3 DNA sequence: TGTGCCAGCAGCAAGCAGGGGGCGTTACTGGACACTGAAGCTTTCTTT. Its protein is CASSKQGALLDTEAFF.

The J gene is TRBJ2-1, the V gene TRBV12-5, with D possibly being TRBD1 (5 bases). The V gene lost 5 bases and the J gene lost 4 bases, with 15 bases spanning the gap. The CDR3 consists of 15 residues. CDR1 and CDR2 from the germline V gene are LGHNT and FRNRAP. In DNA, the CDR3 is TGTGCTAGTGGTGGGGCGGAGAAAGCATACAATGAGCAGTTCTTC. It encodes CASGGAEKAYNEQFF.